The 7 T cell receptor beta chains listed next were all sequenced from one sample in a study of T-cell reconstitution after alpha-beta-depleted transplantation in children. Preparation of the TCRbeta library used unique molecular identifiers. Each CDR3 protein gets one entry after TCRdb re-called the PCR reads with MiXCR. There are approximately 630,000 distinct CDR3 sequences in the sample; over 10% occur only once, and 0.75% to 0.85% lies in the top ten. Sequenced material: PBMCs, taken before TCRalphabeta/CD19-depleted stem cell transplant. The receptors were sampled from a girl aged 2 to 9 with congenital amegakaryocytic thrombocytopenia, due to receive a stem cell transplant.

This clonotype was observed a few times. The J gene is TRBJ2-2, the V gene TRBV27, with D possibly TRBD2 on 6 matching bases. V was pared by 3 bases and J by 5 bases, with 13 bases between. This CDR3 has 15 residues. In germline, CDR1 is MNHEY, CDR2 SMNVEV (reference sequence). DNA for the CDR3: TGTGCCAGCAGTTTCTCGGGAGTCCCTACCGGGGAGCTGTTTTTT. This translates into CASSFSGVPTGELFF.

This clonotype was picked up many times. The rearrangement joins TRBV20-1 to TRBJ2-7; 9 bases agree with TRBD2. Unmatched junction bases numbered 7, after V lost 4 bases and J lost 3 bases. Germline V gene sequence: CDR1 DFQATT, CDR2 SNEGSKA (reference sequence). The CDR3 sequence is 14 residues long. CDR3 nucleotide sequence: TGCAGTGCTACTGGGACTAGCTCCCTCTACGAGCAGTACTTC. This encodes CSATGTSSLYEQYF.

This clonotype was seen at least ten times. The chain has TRBV15 and TRBJ2-1; D tentatively fits TRBD1 or TRBD2 (6 bases each). Trimming shortened V by 0 bases and J by 10 bases, and 16 bases separated the two germline ends. The CDR3 runs 15 residues. Germline V gene sequence: CDR1 LNHNV, CDR2 YYDKDF (reference sequence). CDR3 protein: CATSRDLGAGNEQFF. CDR3 DNA sequence: TGTGCCACCAGCAGAGATCTGGGGGCGGGGAACGAGCAGTTCTTC.

The chain recombines TRBV9 with TRBJ2-1; TRBD2 matches at 10 bases. This CDR3 contains 15 residues. CDR1 and CDR2 (germline): SGDLS, YYNGEE. The V gene end was trimmed by 3 bases and the J gene end by 4 bases; junction bases not matched to a gene: 4. As DNA, the CDR3 is TGTGCCAGCAGCGAGATAGCGGGAGGTTACAATGAGCAGTTCTTC. It translates to CASSEIAGGYNEQFF.

This chain links TRBV7-8 with TRBJ1-6; no reliable D call. CDR1 is SGHVS, CDR2 FQNEAQ, per germline. The CDR3 spans 18 residues. The ends were cut back, 1 base at V and 0 bases at J, with 13 bases in the middle. The CDR3 is CASSLDSGMSSYNSPLHF. The CDR3 DNA is TGTGCCAGCAGCTTAGATTCGGGAATGAGCTCCTATAATTCACCCCTCCACTTT.

This clonotype was counted ten times or more. The chain employs TRBV20-1 and TRBJ2-2; D is uncertain. V lost 1 base and J lost 6, with 6 bases in between. This CDR3 region has 12 residues. Germline CDR1 DFQATT, CDR2 SNEGSKA (reference sequence). This chain's CDR3 is CSARVPSGELFF. The DNA for the CDR3 is TGCAGTGCTAGAGTTCCCTCCGGGGAGCTGTTTTTT.

This clonotype was counted at least ten times. The chain employs TRBV20-1 and TRBJ2-7, with TRBD2 matching 13 bases. Germline values: CDR1 DFQATT, CDR2 SNEGSKA (reference sequence). J was trimmed by 5 bases and V by 7 bases; bases with no gene match: 5. The CDR3 sequence is 13 residues long. CDR3 bases: TGCAGTGGAGGAGGACTAGCGGGAGACGAGCAGTACTTC. It is translated as CSGGGLAGDEQYF.